The T cell receptor beta chain described here comes from a study of cytomegalovirus exposure and HLA in healthy donors. Study conclusions and caveats: The authors enumerated over 150 TCR beta chains as linked to cytomegalovirus.

This clone was seen once. As yet, its antigen is unknown. Amplification used 60 Vbeta primers and 13 Jbeta primers. This table comes from immunoSEQ multiplex PCR, and its TCRdb copy is limited to in-frame clones, with some not included. The table records about 150,000 clones, around 84% of them present only once. J gave up 3 bases and V 1 base, and 6 bases lay outside the gene matches. The CDR3 loop spans 17 amino acids. Looked up from germline, CDR1 is KGHSH and CDR2 is LQKENI. The gene calls are TRBV18 and TRBJ2-2; TRBD2 aligns across 9 bases. The sequenced sample consisted of PBMCs. The TCR comes from a man younger than 30 in good health and CMV-seronegative. The CDR3 sequence is CASSPQTLAGDTGELFF. The DNA for the CDR3 is TGTGCCAGCTCACCACAAACCTTAGCGGGAGACACCGGGGAGCTGTTTTTT.